This T cell receptor (beta chain) was captured in a study of T cell repertoires in cytomegalovirus infection. Study background: Public TCR beta signatures indicated both CMV infection and matching HLA type.

Findings of the study overall: Predominance within the ex vivo response was attributable to HLA-C-restricted CMV-specific TCR beta clonotypes.

From the reads, TCRdb called clonotypes with MiXCR, one entry per CDR3 protein. The sample shows 160,000 or so distinct CDR3 sequences, around 22% of them seen only once. V was clipped by 7 bases and J by 5 bases; unmatched bases: 5. This CDR3 contains 12 residues. Details on this clonotype: Its antigen remains unknown.

This sequence joins TRBV23-1 and TRBJ2-7; TRBD1 aligns across 7 bases. TRBV23-1 has ORF status, its function being uncertain. The sequenced sample consisted of PBMCs. This sequence originates from a human donor in good health (CMV status not recorded). Some clones in this sample may be carry-over from other donors' samples. DNA for the CDR3: TGCGCCAGCATCCAGGGGGACGACGAGCAGTACTTC. Translating gives CASIQGDDEQYF.